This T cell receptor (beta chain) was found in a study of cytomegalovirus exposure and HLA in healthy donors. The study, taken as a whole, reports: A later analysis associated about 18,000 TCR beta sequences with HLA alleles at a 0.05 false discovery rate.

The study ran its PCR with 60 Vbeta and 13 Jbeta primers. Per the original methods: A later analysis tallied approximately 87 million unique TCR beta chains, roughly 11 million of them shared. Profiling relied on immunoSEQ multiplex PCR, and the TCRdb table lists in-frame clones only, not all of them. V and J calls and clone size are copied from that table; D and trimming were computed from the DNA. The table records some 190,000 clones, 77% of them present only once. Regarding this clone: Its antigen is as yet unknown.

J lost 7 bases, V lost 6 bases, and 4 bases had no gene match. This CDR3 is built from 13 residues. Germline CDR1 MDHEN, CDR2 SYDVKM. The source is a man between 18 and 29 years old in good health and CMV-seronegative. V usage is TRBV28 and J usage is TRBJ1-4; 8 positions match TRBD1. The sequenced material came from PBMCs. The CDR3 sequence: CASRRTGFEKLFF. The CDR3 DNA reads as TGTGCCAGCAGGCGGACAGGGTTTGAAAAACTGTTTTTT.